This T cell receptor (beta chain) originates from a study of OX40 agonist ivuxolimab in advanced cancers. Study overall: Under the entry rules, prior anti-PD-1, anti-PD-L1 or anti-CTLA-4 therapy was allowed, and 40% had some. Findings of the study overall: The CD4+ and CD8+ T cells in the blood had expanded clonally by week 6 at 0.1 to 3.0 mg/kg. Compared with CD4+, CD8+ T cells on average had more expanded clones. Low normalized T-cell clonal expansion was additionally recorded for some nonresponders.

As to this clone: Its antigen is still unknown.

The V gene's germline CDR1 is MNHEY and CDR2 SVGAGI. Between the trimmed V and J ends, which lost 6 bases and 5 bases, there was a span of 16 bases. The CDR3 runs 15 residues. Repertoires were generated with immunoSEQ multiplex PCR, while TCRdb's copy carries only in-frame clones and drops some. The data contain about 70,000 clones, roughly 80% of them singletons. This TCR derives from an adult with an advanced solid tumor such as melanoma, head and neck, liver or kidney cancer. The sample here was CD4+ or CD8+ T cells sorted from blood, taken in a trial of the OX40 agonist ivuxolimab. The chain recombines TRBV6-5 with TRBJ2-2; TRBD1 or TRBD2 may be the D gene (6 bases each). The CDR3 is CASSPGGGRTGELFF. CDR3 coding DNA: TGTGCCAGCAGCCCCGGAGGGGGGAGGACCGGGGAGCTGTTTTTT.